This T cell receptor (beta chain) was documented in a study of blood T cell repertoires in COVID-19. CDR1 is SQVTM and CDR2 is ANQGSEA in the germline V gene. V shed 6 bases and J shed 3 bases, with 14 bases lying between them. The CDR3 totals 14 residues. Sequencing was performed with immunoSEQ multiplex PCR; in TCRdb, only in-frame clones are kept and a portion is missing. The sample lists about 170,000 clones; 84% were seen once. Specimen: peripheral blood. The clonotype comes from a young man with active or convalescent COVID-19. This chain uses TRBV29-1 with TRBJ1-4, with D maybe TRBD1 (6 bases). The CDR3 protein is CSVAQGNSNEKLFF. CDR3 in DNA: TGCAGCGTCGCTCAGGGGAATTCTAATGAAAAACTGTTTTTT.